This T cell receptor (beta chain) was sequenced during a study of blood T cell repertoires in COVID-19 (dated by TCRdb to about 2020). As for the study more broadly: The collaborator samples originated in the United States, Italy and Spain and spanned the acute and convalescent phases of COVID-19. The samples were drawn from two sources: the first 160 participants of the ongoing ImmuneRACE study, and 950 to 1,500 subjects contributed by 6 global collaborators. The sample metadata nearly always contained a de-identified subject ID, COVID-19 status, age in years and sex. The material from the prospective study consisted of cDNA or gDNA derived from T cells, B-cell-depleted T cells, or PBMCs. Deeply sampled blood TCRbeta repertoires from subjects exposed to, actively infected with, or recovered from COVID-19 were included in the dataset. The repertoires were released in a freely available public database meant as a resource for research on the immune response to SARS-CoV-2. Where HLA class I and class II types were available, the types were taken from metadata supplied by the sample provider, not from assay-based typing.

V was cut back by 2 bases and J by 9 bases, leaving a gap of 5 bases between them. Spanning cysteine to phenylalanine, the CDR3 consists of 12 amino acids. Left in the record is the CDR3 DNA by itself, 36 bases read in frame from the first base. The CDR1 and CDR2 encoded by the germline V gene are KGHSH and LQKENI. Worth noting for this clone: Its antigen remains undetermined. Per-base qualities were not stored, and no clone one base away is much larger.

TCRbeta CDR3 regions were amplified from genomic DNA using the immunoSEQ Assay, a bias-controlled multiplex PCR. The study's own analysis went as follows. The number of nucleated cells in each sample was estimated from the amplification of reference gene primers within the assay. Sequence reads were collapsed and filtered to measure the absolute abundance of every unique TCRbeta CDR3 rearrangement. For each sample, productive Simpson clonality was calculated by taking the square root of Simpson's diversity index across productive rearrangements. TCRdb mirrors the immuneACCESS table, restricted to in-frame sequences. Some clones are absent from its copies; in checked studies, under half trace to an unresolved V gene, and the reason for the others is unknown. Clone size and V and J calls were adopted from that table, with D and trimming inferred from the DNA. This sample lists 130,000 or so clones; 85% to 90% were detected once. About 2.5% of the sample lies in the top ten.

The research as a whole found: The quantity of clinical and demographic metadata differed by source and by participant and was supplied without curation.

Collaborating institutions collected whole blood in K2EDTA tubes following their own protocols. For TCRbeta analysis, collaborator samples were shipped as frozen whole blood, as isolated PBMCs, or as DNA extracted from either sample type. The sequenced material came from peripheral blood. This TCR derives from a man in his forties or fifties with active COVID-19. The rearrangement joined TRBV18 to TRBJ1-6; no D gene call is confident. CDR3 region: CASSPNLSPLHF. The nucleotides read TGTGCCAGCTCACCAAATCTTTCACCCCTCCACTTT.